Listed below are T cell receptor beta chains from one sample, sequenced in a study of blood T cell repertoires in COVID-19. Assay used: immunoSEQ multiplex PCR; TCRdb lists only in-frame clones, some missing. In the table there are more than 85,000 clones, over 75% of which are singletons. The sample consisted of peripheral blood. The receptors were sampled from a woman over 75 with acute or convalescent COVID-19. Each CDR3 is given with its conserved first and last residue. Each record gives: CDR3 protein, V gene, J gene.

CDR3 protein: CASSSSGGSGELFF
V gene: TRBV6-6
J gene: TRBJ2-2

CDR3 protein: CASSVLLWTSGSDTQYF
V gene: TRBV5-6
J gene: TRBJ2-3

CDR3 protein: CASSLVDRGSEKLFF
V gene: TRBV7-2
J gene: TRBJ1-4

CDR3 protein: CAWTGLTSGNTIYF
V gene: TRBV30
J gene: TRBJ1-3

CDR3 protein: CASSLTTSGRHNEQFF
V gene: TRBV5-6
J gene: TRBJ2-1

CDR3 protein: CACDRVNEQFF
V gene: TRBV30
J gene: TRBJ2-1

CDR3 protein: CASSPRDREKGYTF
V gene: TRBV18
J gene: TRBJ1-2

CDR3 protein: CASSLGLKNTEAFF
V gene: TRBV13
J gene: TRBJ1-1

CDR3 protein: CASSEVGGASYEQYF
V gene: TRBV6-1
J gene: TRBJ2-7

CDR3 protein: CASSLEGQGAYEQYF
V gene: TRBV5-1
J gene: TRBJ2-7

CDR3 protein: CASGLSRDNEQFF
V gene: TRBV12-5
J gene: TRBJ2-1

CDR3 protein: CASSLATGVAEAFF
V gene: TRBV5-6
J gene: TRBJ1-1

CDR3 protein: CASSFLGSSSYEQYF
V gene: TRBV28
J gene: TRBJ2-7

CDR3 protein: CASSQEEYAGSYEQYF
V gene: TRBV4-1
J gene: TRBJ2-7

CDR3 protein: CASRTGGLPQHF
V gene: TRBV28
J gene: TRBJ1-5

CDR3 protein: CATSRDRSGANVLTF
V gene: TRBV15
J gene: TRBJ2-6

CDR3 protein: CASSRTGGNEQYF
V gene: TRBV12-3/TRBV12-4
J gene: TRBJ2-7

CDR3 protein: CSVPGLTEAFF
V gene: TRBV29-1
J gene: TRBJ1-1

CDR3 protein: CASSLEGLAAYEQYF
V gene: TRBV7-9
J gene: TRBJ2-7

CDR3 protein: CASSAGGRNDYGYTF
V gene: TRBV2
J gene: TRBJ1-2

CDR3 protein: CASGFFGVVDTEAFF
V gene: TRBV12-5
J gene: TRBJ1-1

CDR3 protein: CASSVDGRALGEQFF
V gene: TRBV9
J gene: TRBJ2-1

CDR3 protein: CASSEGPGGSYEQYF
V gene: TRBV2
J gene: TRBJ2-7

CDR3 protein: CASSLGRTLSGKQFF
V gene: TRBV5-1
J gene: TRBJ2-1

CDR3 protein: CASSHGLSGRDTDTQYF
V gene: TRBV5-1
J gene: TRBJ2-3

CDR3 protein: CASSQLATGLAGVGEQFF
V gene: TRBV28
J gene: TRBJ2-1

CDR3 protein: CASQSGTRGDTQYF
V gene: TRBV5-1
J gene: TRBJ2-3

CDR3 protein: CATISSPGYGYTF
V gene: TRBV28
J gene: TRBJ1-2

CDR3 protein: CASSPYLAGGPYEQYF
V gene: TRBV7-9
J gene: TRBJ2-7

CDR3 protein: CAWSVAAGEQFF
V gene: TRBV30
J gene: TRBJ2-1

CDR3 protein: CASSEGGGTQYF
V gene: TRBV10-2
J gene: TRBJ2-5

CDR3 protein: CASSRDRSSYNEQFF
V gene: TRBV6-2/TRBV6-3
J gene: TRBJ2-1

CDR3 protein: CASGRGINQPQHF
V gene: TRBV6-6
J gene: TRBJ1-5

CDR3 protein: CASSLEQGAVTEAFF
V gene: TRBV7-2
J gene: TRBJ1-1

CDR3 protein: CASSVAGDGEKLFF
V gene: TRBV9
J gene: TRBJ1-4

CDR3 protein: CASSEYGGGSYNSPLHF
V gene: TRBV25-1
J gene: TRBJ1-6

CDR3 protein: CASSRGTGLGYTF
V gene: TRBV12-3/TRBV12-4
J gene: TRBJ1-2

CDR3 protein: CASSQANQGNSPLHF
V gene: TRBV3-1/TRBV3-2
J gene: TRBJ1-6

CDR3 protein: CASSTGTGGVEQFF
V gene: TRBV5-1
J gene: TRBJ2-1

CDR3 protein: CSASARFGARISSNQPQHF
V gene: TRBV20-1
J gene: TRBJ1-5

CDR3 protein: CASSPGSSGNTIYF
V gene: TRBV7-2
J gene: TRBJ1-3

CDR3 protein: CASSQTSGGELFF
V gene: TRBV11-3
J gene: TRBJ2-2

CDR3 protein: CASRVGGVEQYF
V gene: TRBV2
J gene: TRBJ2-7

CDR3 protein: CASSLQGPGEQFF
V gene: TRBV7-9
J gene: TRBJ2-1

CDR3 protein: CASSQGTPDTQYF
V gene: TRBV7-8
J gene: TRBJ2-3

CDR3 protein: CASSQGEQGYGYTF
V gene: TRBV4-3
J gene: TRBJ1-2

CDR3 protein: CASRSGQLIYGYTF
V gene: TRBV6-5
J gene: TRBJ1-2

CDR3 protein: CASRNSYGYTF
V gene: TRBV12-3/TRBV12-4
J gene: TRBJ1-2

CDR3 protein: CASSQDARPTGAYGYTF
V gene: TRBV27
J gene: TRBJ1-2

CDR3 protein: CASSFGGGDFQETQYF
V gene: TRBV7-2
J gene: TRBJ2-5

CDR3 protein: CASSLFPVGQSEGTRTDTQYF
V gene: TRBV5-1
J gene: TRBJ2-3

CDR3 protein: CASRKAGAGQETQYF
V gene: TRBV6-5
J gene: TRBJ2-5

CDR3 protein: CASSFRNTEAFF
V gene: TRBV6-5
J gene: TRBJ1-1

CDR3 protein: CASSLAQANTGELFF
V gene: TRBV6-5
J gene: TRBJ2-2

CDR3 protein: CASSQGGGEYNEQFF
V gene: TRBV4-3
J gene: TRBJ2-1

CDR3 protein: CATRTAQNTEAFF
V gene: TRBV28
J gene: TRBJ1-1

CDR3 protein: CASSPQTENTEAFF
V gene: TRBV18
J gene: TRBJ1-1

CDR3 protein: CASSRDTGTSSYEQYF
V gene: TRBV18
J gene: TRBJ2-7

CDR3 protein: CASSMRGTTNEKLFF
V gene: TRBV19
J gene: TRBJ1-4

CDR3 protein: CASSYSTGLAYNEQFF
V gene: TRBV6-5
J gene: TRBJ2-1